Each of the 16 T cell receptor beta chains below was sequenced from the same sample in a study of regulatory T cells in long-lasting Graves disease. Sequencing libraries for TCR beta were prepared with iRepertoire HTBI primers and Arm-PCR of CDR3 regions. TCRdb re-called the multiplex PCR reads through MiXCR, storing one row per CDR3 protein. The sample lists 560,000 or so distinct CDR3 sequences, approximately 16% occurring once. Time point reported: newly diagnosed GD, antithyroid drugs for less than 3 months. From PBMCs, RNA was extracted and then used to make the TCR library. This same sample was also taken into another study, of T cells in Graves' hyperthyroidism and ophthalmopathy.

The specimen comprised peripheral blood mononuclear cells (PBMCs), sampled at new diagnosis, from a patient treated with antithyroid drugs. These receptors were obtained from a man younger than 30 with Graves disease.

This clonotype was detected only a few times. The chain employs TRBV4-1 and TRBJ2-1, with 7 positions matching TRBD1. V was clipped by 3 bases and J by 10 bases; unmatched bases: 3. The CDR3 extends over 12 amino acids. Looked up from germline, CDR1 is MGHRA and CDR2 is YSYEKL. The chain's CDR3 is CASSHTGDEQFF. CDR3 bases: TGCGCCAGCAGCCACACAGGGGACGAGCAGTTCTTC.

Worth noting for this clonotype: With a much larger clone just one base away, this may be a read error. V usage is TRBV7-6 and J usage is TRBJ2-7, with 7 positions matching TRBD2. CDR1 is SGHVS and CDR2 is FNYEAQ in the germline V gene. CDR3 length: 15 amino acids. CDR3 sequence (DNA): TGTGCCAGCAGCGATGGGACTACTAGCTCCCACGAGCAGTACTTC. As protein: CASSDGTTSSHEQYF.

In its sample, this clonotype was seen many times. The V and J genes are TRBV6-1 and TRBJ2-7, with unresolved D. V lost 6 bases, J lost 0 bases, and 9 bases lay in between. Germline V gives CDR1 MNHNS, CDR2 SASEGT. CDR3 length: 13 residues. The CDR3 DNA sequence: TGTGCCAGCAGCCCCAATCCCTCCTACGAGCAGTACTTC. It yields the protein CASSPNPSYEQYF.

This clonotype appeared a few times. The genes are TRBV19 and TRBJ2-1, with 12 bases lining up with TRBD2. Germline CDR1 is LNHDA and CDR2 is SQIVND (reference sequence). V was pared by 4 bases and J by 6 bases, with 4 bases of the junction left unmatched. This CDR3 comprises 15 residues. The CDR3 DNA sequence: TGTGCCAGTAGTAGAGGACTAGCGGGAACCAATGAGCAGTTCTTC. Protein product: CASSRGLAGTNEQFF.

This clonotype was seen ten or more times. This chain connects TRBV30 to TRBJ2-7; a weak D match, TRBD2 (6 bases). The germline gives CDR1 GTSNPN, CDR2 SVGIG (reference sequence). The CDR3 contains 17 residues. V was clipped by 2 bases and J by 0 bases, with 20 bases between them. CDR3 in DNA: TGTGCCTGGAGTTTTCGGAGGGGCTCGGCGAGCTCCTACGAGCAGTACTTC. Its protein is CAWSFRRGSASSYEQYF.

This sequence joins TRBV10-3 and TRBJ2-5, with a tentative D call TRBD1 (6 bases). The CDR3 totals 12 residues. The V gene's germline CDR1 is ENHRY and CDR2 SYGVKD. V lost 11 bases and J lost 5, with 15 bases in between. The CDR3, as DNA: TGTGCCCCCCAGGGGCAGGGCGAGACCCAGTACTTC. This gives the protein CAPQGQGETQYF.

This clonotype was seen a handful of times. The chain uses TRBV9 and TRBJ2-5, with D perhaps matching TRBD2 (6 bases). Germline CDR1 and CDR2: SGDLS and YYNGEE. The CDR3 runs 15 residues. V lost 0 bases to trimming and J lost 4 bases, with 13 bases between them. The CDR3 sequence is CASSVGIRGRETQYF. The CDR3 DNA reads as TGTGCCAGCAGCGTAGGTATCCGGGGGAGAGAGACCCAGTACTTC.

This clonotype was picked up a small number of times. This CDR3 is missing its conserved last phenylalanine or tryptophan, likely due to a read error. The limits of the CDR3 on the DNA are not certain, so only TCRdb's listed CDR3 is given. V and J are TRBV13 and TRBJ1-2; the table names TRBD1, a call not compared with the DNA. Per germline, CDR1 PRHDT and CDR2 FYEKMQ (reference sequence). The CDR3 comprises 10 residues, both ends counted. Here the CDR3 reads CASSPDRPYG.

This clonotype came up many times. The chain uses TRBV20-1 and TRBJ2-7; D uncertain. Germline-derived CDR1 and CDR2 are DFQATT and SNEGSKA (reference sequence). There are 12 residues in the CDR3. The ends were cut back, 2 bases at V and 3 bases at J, with 8 bases in the middle. As DNA, the CDR3 is TGCAGTGCTAGACAGGTGTACTACGAGCAGTACTTC. Its translation: CSARQVYYEQYF.

This clonotype was counted at least ten times. The V call is TRBV3-1, the J call TRBJ2-7; 10 positions agree with TRBD2. Trimming took 6 bases from V and 2 from J; bases not matched to a gene: 4. Looked up from germline, CDR1 is LGHDT and CDR2 is YNNKEL (reference sequence). This CDR3 contains 14 residues. CDR3 DNA: TGTGCCAGCAGGGGAAGCGGGAGGGCCTACGAGCAGTACTTC. It codes for CASRGSGRAYEQYF.

This clonotype occurred a few times. This rearrangement joins TRBV19 to TRBJ2-3, with TRBD2 as a possible D gene (8 bases). The germline V and J ends were trimmed by 6 bases and 4 bases, with 17 bases remaining between them. CDR3 length: 15 residues. Per the germline V gene, CDR1 is LNHDA and CDR2 is SQIVND (reference sequence). The CDR3 DNA reads TGTGCCAGTAGCCCGTATAGCGGGACAGCAGATACGCAGTATTTT. Translation gives CASSPYSGTADTQYF.

Worth noting for this clonotype: This could be a read error, since a much larger clone is one nucleotide away. This chain connects TRBV10-3 to TRBJ2-5, with no clear D. V was clipped by 0 bases and J by 7 bases, with 12 bases between them. Germline CDR1 reads ENHRY; CDR2 reads SYGVKD. The CDR3 has 14 amino acids. CDR3 nucleotide sequence: TGTGCCATCAGTGAGTCCAAGGGCCCGGCGACCCAGTACTTC. This gives the protein CAISESKGPATQYF.

This clonotype was observed at least ten times. DNA for the CDR3: TGTGCCAGCAGTTTAGCTAGCGGGACTAACGGGGAGCTGTTTTTT. Protein product: CASSLASGTNGELFF. The chain couples TRBV12-3 or TRBV12-4 to TRBJ2-2; 8 bases map to TRBD2. V shed 0 bases, J shed 7 bases, and the junction held 4 bases outside the gene matches. There are 15 residues in the CDR3.

This clonotype has ten or more counts. The chain employs TRBV18 and TRBJ2-7; possible D gene TRBD1, 6 bases. V shed 6 bases and J shed 3 bases, with 9 bases lying between them. Germline loops: CDR1 KGHSH, CDR2 LQKENI. The CDR3 loop spans 12 amino acids. The CDR3 region is CASSHRDYEQYF. CDR3 coding DNA: TGTGCCAGCTCCCACAGGGACTACGAGCAGTACTTC.

Here the CDR3 reads CASSTGSDYGYTF. In nucleotides, the CDR3 is TGTGCCAGCTCCACAGGGTCCGACTATGGCTACACCTTC. The chain links TRBV18 to TRBJ1-2; D might be TRBD1 (6 bases). Between the trimmed V and J ends, which lost 6 bases and 3 bases, there was a span of 11 bases. The germline V gene has CDR1 KGHSH and CDR2 LQKENI. There are 13 residues in the CDR3.

A few counts support this clonotype. The chain combines TRBV25-1 with TRBJ1-1; D is uncertain. The germline V gene encodes CDR1 MGHDK and CDR2 SYGVNS. The CDR3 runs 16 residues. Trimming took 6 bases from V and 4 from J, leaving 21 bases between them. CDR3 amino acids: CASRLSGGWKGTEAFF. CDR3 nucleotides: TGTGCCAGCAGGCTGTCGGGAGGATGGAAGGGCACTGAAGCTTTCTTT.